Listed below are T cell receptor beta chains from one sample, sequenced in a study of OX40 agonist ivuxolimab in advanced cancers. Using immunoSEQ multiplex PCR, the repertoire was profiled, and TCRdb retains in-frame clones only, with some absent. The data contain tens of thousands of clones, approximately 91% of them singletons. Sequences were derived from CD4+ or CD8+ T cells sorted from blood, sampled in a trial of the OX40 agonist ivuxolimab. The receptors stem from an adult with an advanced solid tumor such as melanoma, head and neck, liver or kidney cancer. The CDR3 runs from the conserved cysteine through the conserved F or W. Fields, in order: J gene, clone size, V gene, D gene, CDR3 protein, CDR3 DNA. D genes are given only for firm matches. A clone size is listed for some rows: how often the clone was seen (once, few, many), or a class if it is expanded.

>TRBJ1-5|-|TRBV4-1|-
CASSPLPATDSNQPQHF
TGCGCCAGCAGCCCCCTTCCCGCGACAGATAGCAATCAGCCCCAGCATTTT
>TRBJ2-1|-|TRBV9|TRBD2
CASSVGGRSYNEQFF
TGTGCCAGCAGCGTGGGCGGGAGGTCCTACAATGAGCAGTTCTTC
>TRBJ2-1|-|TRBV6-5|TRBD2
CASSYSLAGAEQFF
TGTGCCAGCAGTTACTCCTTAGCGGGAGCTGAGCAGTTCTTC
>TRBJ2-1|-|TRBV7-8|-
CASSWDSLTYNEQFF
TGTGCCAGCAGTTGGGACTCCCTGACCTACAATGAGCAGTTCTTC
>TRBJ2-7|-|TRBV12-5|-
CASGSTAFYEQYF
TGTGCTAGTGGTTCGACAGCTTTCTACGAGCAGTACTTC
>TRBJ2-1|-|TRBV4-3|-
CASSQGSSSYNEQFF
TGCGCCAGCAGCCAAGGCAGTAGCTCCTACAATGAGCAGTTCTTC
>TRBJ1-1|-|TRBV2|-
CASSEPVNTEAFF
TGTGCCAGCAGTGAACCGGTGAACACTGAAGCTTTCTTT
>TRBJ2-5|-|TRBV7-9|-
CAGSLDQETQYF
TGTGCCGGCAGCTTAGACCAAGAGACCCAGTACTTC
>TRBJ2-3|once|TRBV7-8|-
CASRAGASDTQYF
TGTGCCAGCAGGGCCGGGGCCTCAGATACGCAGTATTTT
>TRBJ1-6|-|TRBV11-2|-
CASTIDSYNSPLHF
TGTGCCAGCACCATCGACAGTTATAATTCACCCCTCCACTTT